This TCR beta chain comes out of a study of control samples from healthy donors and cancer patients. Profiled with immunoSEQ multiplex PCR; TCRdb holds only in-frame clones, not every one. This repertoire shows 120,000 to 150,000 clones, roughly 92% found once; its top ten account for about 11%. The germline CDR1 and CDR2 sequences are ENHRY and SYGVKD. The CDR3 is made up of 14 amino acids. The V gene lost 0 bases and the J gene lost 4 bases, with 7 bases spanning the gap. This TCR derives from a man under 40 in good health. The sequencing sample was made of blood. The chain joins TRBV10-3 to TRBJ1-5; D is uncertain. The CDR3 protein is CAISESERNQPQHF. The CDR3 DNA is TGTGCCATCAGTGAGTCGGAAAGAAATCAGCCCCAGCATTTT.